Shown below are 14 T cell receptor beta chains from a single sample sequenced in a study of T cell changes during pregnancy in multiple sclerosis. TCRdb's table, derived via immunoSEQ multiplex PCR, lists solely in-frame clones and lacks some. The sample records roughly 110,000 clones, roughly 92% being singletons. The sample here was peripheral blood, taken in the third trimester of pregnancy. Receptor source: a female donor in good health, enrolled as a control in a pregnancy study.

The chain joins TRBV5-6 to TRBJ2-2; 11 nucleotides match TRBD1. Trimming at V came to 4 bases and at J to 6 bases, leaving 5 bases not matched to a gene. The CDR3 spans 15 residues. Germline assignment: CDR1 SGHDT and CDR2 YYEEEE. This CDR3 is CASSQVGQGAGELFF. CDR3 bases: TGTGCCAGCAGCCAGGTGGGACAGGGGGCCGGGGAGCTGTTTTTT. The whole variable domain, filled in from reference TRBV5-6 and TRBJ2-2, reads DAGVTQSPTHLIKTRGQQVTLRCSPKSGHDTVSWYQQALGQGPQFIFQYYEEEERQRGNFPDRFSGHQFPNYSSELNVNALLLGDSALYLCASSQVGQGAGELFFGEGSRLTVL.

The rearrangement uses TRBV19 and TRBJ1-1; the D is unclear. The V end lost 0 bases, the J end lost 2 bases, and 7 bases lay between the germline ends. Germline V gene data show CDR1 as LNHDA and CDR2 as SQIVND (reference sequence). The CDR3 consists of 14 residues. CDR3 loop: CASSIEAPNTEAFF. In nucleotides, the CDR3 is TGTGCCAGTAGTATAGAGGCCCCAAACACTGAAGCTTTCTTT. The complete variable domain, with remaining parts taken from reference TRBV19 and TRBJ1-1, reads DGGITQSPKYLFRKEGQNVTLSCEQNLNHDAMYWYRQDPGQGLRLIYYSQIVNDFQKGDIAEGYSVSREKKESFPLTVTSAQKNPTAFYLCASSIEAPNTEAFFGQGTRLTVV.

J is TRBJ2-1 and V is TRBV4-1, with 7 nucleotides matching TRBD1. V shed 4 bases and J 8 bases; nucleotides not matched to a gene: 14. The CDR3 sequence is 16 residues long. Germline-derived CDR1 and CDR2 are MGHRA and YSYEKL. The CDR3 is CASSPIRQGERYEQFF. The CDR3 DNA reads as TGCGCCAGCAGCCCGATCCGCCAGGGGGAAAGGTATGAGCAGTTCTTC.

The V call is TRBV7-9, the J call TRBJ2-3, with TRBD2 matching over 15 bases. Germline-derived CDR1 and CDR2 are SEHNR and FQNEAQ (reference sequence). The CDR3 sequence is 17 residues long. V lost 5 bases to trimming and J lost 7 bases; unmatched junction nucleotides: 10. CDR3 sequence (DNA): TGTGCCAGCAGCCCCCCGGGACTAGCGGGGGGCGAAAATACGCAGTATTTT. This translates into CASSPPGLAGGENTQYF.

As DNA, the CDR3 is TGTGCCAGCAGCGTATACGGGACAGGACAAGTTGAAGCTTTCTTT. Translating gives CASSVYGTGQVEAFF. The rearrangement joins TRBV9 to TRBJ1-1; 8 positions agree with TRBD1. The CDR3 runs to 15 residues. J was trimmed by 7 bases and V by 1 base; bases with no gene match: 9. Germline V CDR1 and CDR2: SGDLS, YYNGEE.

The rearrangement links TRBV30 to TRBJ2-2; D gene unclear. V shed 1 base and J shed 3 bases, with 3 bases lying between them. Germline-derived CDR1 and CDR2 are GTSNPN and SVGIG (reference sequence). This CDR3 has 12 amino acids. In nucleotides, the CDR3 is TGTGCCTGGAGTGACTACACCGGGGAGCTGTTTTTT. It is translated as CAWSDYTGELFF.

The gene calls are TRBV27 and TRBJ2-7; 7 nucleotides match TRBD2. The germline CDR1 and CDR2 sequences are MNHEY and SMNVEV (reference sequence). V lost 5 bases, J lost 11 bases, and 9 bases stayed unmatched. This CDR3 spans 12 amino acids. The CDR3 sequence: CASSTTGTIEYF. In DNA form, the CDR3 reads TGTGCCAGCAGTACAACCGGGACTATAGAGTACTTC.

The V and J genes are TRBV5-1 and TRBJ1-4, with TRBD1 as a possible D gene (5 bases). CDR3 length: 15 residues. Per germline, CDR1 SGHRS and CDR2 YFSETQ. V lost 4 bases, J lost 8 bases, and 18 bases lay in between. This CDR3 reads CASSDVQVPGEKLFF. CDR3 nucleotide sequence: TGCGCCAGCAGCGACGTACAGGTACCAGGAGAAAAACTGTTTTTT.

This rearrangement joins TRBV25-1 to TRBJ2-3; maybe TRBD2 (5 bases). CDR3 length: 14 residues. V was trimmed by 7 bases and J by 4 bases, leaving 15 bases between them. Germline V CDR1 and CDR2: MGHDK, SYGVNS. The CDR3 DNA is TGTGCCAGCAAACAGTGGGAGTATTCAGATACGCAGTATTTT. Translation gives CASKQWEYSDTQYF.

In DNA, the CDR3 is TGTGCCAGCAGCTTAGCCGACAGGCGGAACACTGAAGCTTTCTTT. This encodes CASSLADRRNTEAFF. This rearrangement joins TRBV13 to TRBJ1-1; D may be TRBD1 (6 bases). Trimming stripped 1 base from V and 1 base from J, with 10 bases between. The CDR3 runs 15 residues. Germline CDR1 reads PRHDT; CDR2 reads FYEKMQ (reference sequence).

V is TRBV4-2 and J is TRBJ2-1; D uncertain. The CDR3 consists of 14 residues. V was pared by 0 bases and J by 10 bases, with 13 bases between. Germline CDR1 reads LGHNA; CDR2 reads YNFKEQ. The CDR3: CASSQEVTRGEQFF. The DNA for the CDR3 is TGTGCCAGCAGCCAAGAGGTAACCCGAGGAGAGCAGTTCTTC.

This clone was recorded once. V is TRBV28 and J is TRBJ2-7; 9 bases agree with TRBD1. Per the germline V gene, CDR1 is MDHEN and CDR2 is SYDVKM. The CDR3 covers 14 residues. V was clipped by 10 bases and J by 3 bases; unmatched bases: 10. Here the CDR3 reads CATGMTGGFYEQYF. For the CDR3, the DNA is TGTGCCACGGGAATGACAGGGGGTTTCTACGAGCAGTACTTC.

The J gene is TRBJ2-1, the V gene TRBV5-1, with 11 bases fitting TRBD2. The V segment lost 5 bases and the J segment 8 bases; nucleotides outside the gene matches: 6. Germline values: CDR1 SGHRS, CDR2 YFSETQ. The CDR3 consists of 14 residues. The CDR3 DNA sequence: TGCGCCAGCAGTCAGGGACTAGCGGCAGATGAGCAGTTCTTC. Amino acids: CASSQGLAADEQFF.

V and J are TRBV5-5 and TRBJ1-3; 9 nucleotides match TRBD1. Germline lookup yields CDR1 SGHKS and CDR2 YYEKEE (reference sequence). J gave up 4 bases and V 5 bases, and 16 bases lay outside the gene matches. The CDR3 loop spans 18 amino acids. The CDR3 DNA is TGTGCCAGCAGAGCTGGAATCGGGACAGGGTTGGAGGGAAACACCATATATTTT. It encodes CASRAGIGTGLEGNTIYF.